The 31 T cell receptor beta chains below all came from one sample that was sequenced in a study of blood T cell repertoires in COVID-19. Using immunoSEQ multiplex PCR, the repertoire was profiled, and TCRdb retains in-frame clones only, with some absent. The sample consists of tens of thousands of clones, roughly 88% of them appearing once. Specimen: peripheral blood. The source is a man between 65 and 80 years old in a cohort sampled during active COVID-19.

V usage is TRBV5-5 and J usage is TRBJ2-7, with 11 bases lining up with TRBD2. V lost 4 bases and J lost 0; bases outside the gene matches: 3. Germline values: CDR1 SGHKS, CDR2 YYEKEE (reference sequence). The CDR3 length is 15 residues. The CDR3 DNA is TGTGCCAGCAGCAGGACTAGCGGGCCCTCCTACGAGCAGTACTTC. Translation: CASSRTSGPSYEQYF.

The table lists this clone with a few counts. The chain uses TRBV7-8 and TRBJ2-6; D is possibly TRBD2 (5 bases). The germline CDR1 and CDR2 sequences are SGHVS and FQNEAQ. The CDR3 is made up of 18 amino acids. The ends were cut back, 6 bases at V and 4 bases at J, with 22 bases in the middle. The DNA for the CDR3 is TGTGCCAGCAGGACTCGACTGGCGGGTCTTCGGGGGGCCAACGTCCTGACTTTC. Translation gives CASRTRLAGLRGANVLTF. Full variable domain (outside the CDR3, taken from reference TRBV7-8 and TRBJ2-6): GAGVSQSPRYKVAKRGQDVALRCDPISGHVSLFWYQQALGQGPEFLTYFQNEAQLDKSGLPSDRFFAERPEGSVSTLKIQRTQQEDSAVYLCASRTRLAGLRGANVLTFGAGSRLTVL.

The chain combines TRBV5-4 with TRBJ2-3, with D maybe TRBD2 (5 bases). CDR3 length: 17 residues. The V and J ends lost 3 bases and 2 bases respectively, with 19 bases between them. Germline-derived CDR1 and CDR2 are SGHNT and YYREEE (reference sequence). This CDR3 is CASSSGGSLAPTDTQYF. CDR3 bases: TGTGCCAGCAGCTCCGGTGGGAGTCTCGCCCCCACAGATACGCAGTATTTT.

The V gene is TRBV3-1 (or the pseudogene TRBV3-2), the J gene TRBJ2-7; 7 bases line up with TRBD2. The germline V gene has CDR1 LGHDT and CDR2 YNNKEL (reference sequence). The length of the CDR3 is 14 residues. V trimming: 4 bases; J trimming: 0 bases; junction bases outside the gene matches: 3. CDR3 coding DNA: TGTGCCAGCAGCCGGGGGGGGAGCTCCTACGAGCAGTACTTC. Its translation: CASSRGGSSYEQYF.

V gene TRBV24-1 combines with J gene TRBJ2-3; 13 bases map to TRBD2. Germline CDR1 is KGHDR and CDR2 is SFDVKD. The CDR3 sequence is 19 residues long. V lost 3 bases and J lost 1; bases outside the gene matches: 9. For the CDR3, the DNA is TGTGCCACCAGTGATCTACTGCCGGGACTAGCGGGACGCACAGATACGCAGTATTTT. This codes for CATSDLLPGLAGRTDTQYF.

This rearrangement joins TRBV4-1 to TRBJ2-7, with 13 bases matching TRBD2. V dropped 4 bases and J dropped 0; count of bases not matched to a gene: 9. The CDR3 is made up of 18 amino acids. Germline CDR1 reads MGHRA; CDR2 reads YSYEKL. The CDR3 loop is CASSPGTSGTLSSYEQYF. In nucleotides, the CDR3 is TGCGCCAGCAGCCCCGGGACTAGCGGGACTCTAAGCTCCTACGAGCAGTACTTC.

CDR3 in amino acids: CAISERGSDYEQYF. For the CDR3, the DNA is TGTGCCATCAGTGAGAGGGGGTCGGACTACGAGCAGTACTTC. This chain uses TRBV10-3 with TRBJ2-7; D is possibly TRBD1 (6 bases). V gave up 2 bases and J gave up 3 bases, with 11 bases separating them. Germline V gene lookup returns CDR1 ENHRY and CDR2 SYGVKD. The CDR3 runs to 14 residues.

The gene calls are TRBV19 and TRBJ1-1, with 10 bases matching TRBD1. Germline CDR1 LNHDA, CDR2 SQIVND (reference sequence). Unmatched junction bases numbered 8, after V lost 6 bases and J lost 10 bases. This CDR3 is 13 amino acids long. CDR3 sequence (DNA): TGTGCCAGTAGCCGGGACAGGGGTATGAGAGCTTTCTTT. As protein: CASSRDRGMRAFF.

The V call is TRBV7-3, the J call TRBJ2-7; 7 nucleotides match TRBD1. J was trimmed by 6 bases and V by 6 bases; bases with no gene match: 11. Germline values: CDR1 SGHTA, CDR2 FQGTGA. This CDR3 is built from 14 residues. CDR3 residues: CASRLFDRVGEQYF. CDR3 nucleotides: TGTGCCAGCAGGCTTTTCGACAGGGTCGGCGAGCAGTACTTC.

The rearrangement links TRBV2 to TRBJ2-3; 7 positions agree with TRBD2. Germline V gene sequence: CDR1 SNHLY, CDR2 FYNNEI. V dropped 4 bases and J dropped 2; count of bases not matched to a gene: 9. The CDR3 contains 16 residues. The CDR3 DNA reads as TGTGCCAGCAGTGTTGGTATGGGGGGGGACACAGATACGCAGTATTTT. Translation: CASSVGMGGDTDTQYF.

The gene calls are TRBV7-2 and TRBJ2-5; 16 nucleotides align to TRBD2. Per the germline V gene, CDR1 is SGHTA and CDR2 is FQGNSA. J gave up 6 bases and V 3 bases, and 4 bases lay outside the gene matches. This CDR3 is built from 16 residues. The CDR3 is CASSLGTSGREKTQYF. CDR3 bases: TGTGCCAGCAGCTTGGGGACTAGCGGGAGGGAAAAGACCCAGTACTTC. Together with reference TRBV7-2 and TRBJ2-5, the CDR3 gives the full variable domain: GAGVSQSPSNKVTEKGKDVELRCDPISGHTALYWYRQSLGQGLEFLIYFQGNSAPDKSGLPSDRFSAERTGGSVSTLTIQRTQQEDSAVYLCASSLGTSGREKTQYFGPGTRLLVL.

The chain has TRBV29-1 and TRBJ2-3; 8 nucleotides align to TRBD2. The CDR3 consists of 13 residues. Germline V gives CDR1 SQVTM, CDR2 ANQGSEA. J gave up 6 bases and V 7 bases, and 9 bases lay outside the gene matches. CDR3 coding DNA: TGCAGCGCGGGGGGGGGACTAGAGGATACGCAGTATTTT. Translating gives CSAGGGLEDTQYF.

The rearrangement uses TRBV4-2 and TRBJ2-1; 7 positions agree with TRBD2. This CDR3 region has 16 residues. The germline V gene has CDR1 LGHNA and CDR2 YNFKEQ. The ends lost 0 bases at V and 1 base at J; junction bases unmatched: 3. This CDR3 is CASSQELATSYNEQFF. The DNA of the CDR3 is TGTGCCAGCAGCCAAGAACTAGCGACATCCTACAATGAGCAGTTCTTC.

The chain is built from TRBV6-6 and TRBJ2-6; 7 bases line up with TRBD1. Per the germline V gene, CDR1 is MNHNY and CDR2 is SVGAGI (reference sequence). J lost 4 bases, V lost 5 bases, and 14 bases had no gene match. CDR3 size: 18 residues. CDR3 bases: TGTGCCAGCAGTCCAAAGGGGACAGCTCAGGGAGGGGCCAACGTCCTGACTTTC. Translation: CASSPKGTAQGGANVLTF.

The chain uses TRBV7-9 and TRBJ1-2, with 10 nucleotides matching TRBD1. The CDR3 loop spans 15 amino acids. CDR1 SEHNR and CDR2 FQNEAQ come from the germline V gene (reference sequence). V lost 1 base, J lost 3 bases, and 2 bases stayed unmatched. The CDR3 loop reads CASSLGQGADYGYTF. The CDR3 nucleotides read TGTGCCAGCAGCTTAGGACAGGGGGCCGACTATGGCTACACCTTC.

This clone turned up a few times. The rearrangement joins TRBV5-1 to TRBJ2-2; D is uncertain. Trimming removed 4 bases from V and 7 bases from J, with 14 bases in between. The CDR3 spans 14 residues. CDR1 is SGHRS and CDR2 is YFSETQ in the germline V gene. The DNA for the CDR3 is TGCGCCAGCAGCGAGCAGGTCCCACACGGGGAGCTGTTTTTT. It codes for CASSEQVPHGELFF.

CDR3 sequence reads: CASSLILGQGGEKLFF. The CDR3 DNA reads as TGTGCCAGCAGCTTGATCTTGGGACAGGGTGGGGAAAAACTGTTTTTT. V and J are TRBV7-9 and TRBJ1-4; 9 bases agree with TRBD1. From germline, CDR1 is SEHNR and CDR2 FQNEAQ (reference sequence). The trim removed 3 bases at V and 8 bases at J, leaving 10 bases unmatched. The CDR3 is 16 residues long.

The J gene is TRBJ2-7, the V gene TRBV4-2; D is perhaps TRBD1 (6 bases). The CDR3 has 15 amino acids. Germline assignment: CDR1 LGHNA and CDR2 YNFKEQ. V was pared by 5 bases and J by 2 bases, with 16 bases between. As DNA, the CDR3 is TGTGCCAGCAGCTCAACAGGGAAGGGGCCCTACGAGCAGTACTTC. Translating gives CASSSTGKGPYEQYF.

This clone appeared a single time. V is TRBV29-1 and J is TRBJ1-5, with D tentatively TRBD1 (5 bases). The germline gives CDR1 SQVTM, CDR2 ANQGSEA. Trimming took off 4 bases at V and 1 base at J, with 11 bases between the two ends. The CDR3 is made up of 14 amino acids. CDR3 sequence: CSVGGGASNQPQHF. The CDR3 nucleotides read TGCAGCGTTGGTGGAGGGGCGAGCAATCAGCCCCAGCATTTT. Full variable domain (outside the CDR3, taken from reference TRBV29-1 and TRBJ1-5): SAVISQKPSRDICQRGTSLTIQCQVDSQVTMMFWYRQQPGQSLTLIATANQGSEATYESGFVIDKFPISRPNLTFSTLTVSNMSPEDSSIYLCSVGGGASNQPQHFGDGTRLSIL.

This rearrangement joins TRBV5-6 to TRBJ1-4; D might be TRBD1 (6 bases). Germline CDR1 is SGHDT and CDR2 is YYEEEE. V lost 4 bases to trimming and J lost 6 bases, with 28 bases between them. The CDR3 consists of 19 residues. The DNA for the CDR3 is TGTGCCAGCAGCCCCCGATTTCCCGATTTAGGAAAGGGGGATGAAAAACTGTTTTTT. Translation gives CASSPRFPDLGKGDEKLFF. Supplemented by reference TRBV5-6 and TRBJ1-4, the full variable domain reads DAGVTQSPTHLIKTRGQQVTLRCSPKSGHDTVSWYQQALGQGPQFIFQYYEEEERQRGNFPDRFSGHQFPNYSSELNVNALLLGDSALYLCASSPRFPDLGKGDEKLFFGSGTQLSVL.

A single count supports this clone. This sequence joins TRBV28 and TRBJ2-3; a weak D match, TRBD2 (5 bases). The germline CDR1 and CDR2 sequences are MDHEN and SYDVKM. V was shortened by 2 bases and J by 2 bases, with 5 bases between the two germline ends. The CDR3 loop spans 13 amino acids. The CDR3 spells CASSLDYTDTQYF. As DNA, the CDR3 is TGTGCCAGCAGTTTAGACTACACAGATACGCAGTATTTT.

V and J are TRBV28 and TRBJ2-4; 9 positions agree with TRBD1. The V gene's germline CDR1 is MDHEN and CDR2 SYDVKM. The CDR3 consists of 15 residues. V gave up 0 bases and J gave up 7 bases; unmatched junction bases: 4. The CDR3 reads CASSLWGQGQNIQYF. The DNA for the CDR3 is TGTGCCAGCAGTTTATGGGGACAGGGTCAGAACATTCAGTACTTC.

The chain recombines TRBV19 with TRBJ2-3; 9 nucleotides line up with TRBD1. Per the germline V gene, CDR1 is LNHDA and CDR2 is SQIVND (reference sequence). V shed 6 bases, J shed 3 bases, and the junction held 10 bases outside the gene matches. The CDR3 has 16 residues. This chain's CDR3 is CASSGGTGGWTDTQYF. In nucleotides, the CDR3 is TGTGCCAGTAGCGGGGGAACAGGGGGCTGGACAGATACGCAGTATTTT.

This clone was picked up a small number of times. The sample has other DNA sequences that encode this CDR3 too. The V call is TRBV7-2, the J call TRBJ1-5; the D gene is possibly TRBD1 (5 bases). V was cut by 1 base and J by 4 bases, with 5 bases left in between. The CDR3 has 13 amino acids. Germline loops: CDR1 SGHTA, CDR2 FQGNSA. The CDR3 DNA sequence: TGTGCCAGCAGCTTAGGACAGAATCAGCCCCAGCATTTT. It is translated as CASSLGQNQPQHF.

The gene calls are TRBV6-5 and TRBJ1-6; 7 nucleotides align to TRBD1. The CDR3 spans 14 residues. In germline, CDR1 is MNHEY, CDR2 SVGAGI. Trimming at V came to 2 bases and at J to 9 bases, leaving 4 bases not matched to a gene. Written as DNA, the CDR3 is TGTGCCAGCAGTTACGGGGGACAGCTTTCACCCCTCCACTTT. Amino acids: CASSYGGQLSPLHF.

This chain connects TRBV5-1 to TRBJ1-1; a possible D gene is TRBD1 (5 bases). The ends were cut back, 4 bases at V and 8 bases at J, with 15 bases in the middle. The CDR3 totals 13 residues. Germline lookup yields CDR1 SGHRS and CDR2 YFSETQ. In DNA form, the CDR3 reads TGCGCCAGCAGCCCATTGGGGAGGGGCGAAGCTTTCTTT. Residues: CASSPLGRGEAFF.

This sequence joins TRBV6-2 or TRBV6-3 and TRBJ1-1, with D perhaps matching TRBD1 (5 bases). The V end was cut by 2 bases, the J end by 5 bases, with 12 bases between. The CDR3 runs to 14 residues. Germline V lookup: CDR1 MNHEY, CDR2 SVGEGT. CDR3 bases: TGTGCCAGCAGTTACAATGGGGCGCGGACTGAAGCTTTCTTT. It is translated as CASSYNGARTEAFF.

This chain uses TRBV11-2 with TRBJ2-7; maybe TRBD2 (5 bases). This CDR3 spans 13 amino acids. V was cut by 4 bases and J by 9 bases, with 16 bases left in between. Germline V gene sequence: CDR1 SGHAT, CDR2 FQNNGV. CDR3 bases: TGTGCCAGCAGCTCGGACGGTCTCGGAGGGCAGTACTTC. Translation gives CASSSDGLGGQYF.

The chain has TRBV5-1 and TRBJ2-7; D perhaps matches TRBD2 (5 bases). Deletions cut 0 bases from V and 0 bases from J, with 10 bases between. Germline CDR1 SGHRS, CDR2 YFSETQ. The CDR3 runs 15 residues. CDR3 protein: CASSLGGYSSYEQYF. In DNA, the CDR3 is TGCGCCAGCAGCTTGGGAGGGTACAGCTCCTACGAGCAGTACTTC.

This rearrangement joins TRBV19 to TRBJ2-2, with 9 bases identical to TRBD1. V lost 6 bases and J lost 4; bases outside the gene matches: 12. This CDR3 contains 17 residues. Germline values: CDR1 LNHDA, CDR2 SQIVND (reference sequence). The CDR3 DNA reads TGTGCCAGTAGGTCCCGGGACAGGGTCGGAGGCACCGGGGAGCTGTTTTTT. Its translation is CASRSRDRVGGTGELFF.

The genes are TRBV5-8 and TRBJ2-1, with D possibly matching TRBD1 (6 bases). CDR3 size: 16 residues. V was shortened by 4 bases and J by 4 bases, with 18 bases between the two germline ends. Germline V gene data show CDR1 as SGHTS and CDR2 as YDEGEE. This CDR3 is CASSLGALPNYNEQFF. As DNA, the CDR3 is TGTGCCAGCAGCCTGGGGGCGCTACCGAATTACAATGAGCAGTTCTTC.